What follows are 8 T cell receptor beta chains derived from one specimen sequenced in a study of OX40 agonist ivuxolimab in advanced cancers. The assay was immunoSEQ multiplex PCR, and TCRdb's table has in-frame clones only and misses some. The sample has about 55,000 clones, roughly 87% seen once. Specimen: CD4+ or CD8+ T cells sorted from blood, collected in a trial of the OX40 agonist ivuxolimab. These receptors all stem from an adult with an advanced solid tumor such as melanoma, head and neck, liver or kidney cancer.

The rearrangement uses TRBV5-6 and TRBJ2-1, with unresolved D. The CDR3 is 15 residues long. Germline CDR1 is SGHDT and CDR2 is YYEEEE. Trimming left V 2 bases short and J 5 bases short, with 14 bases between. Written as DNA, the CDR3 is TGTGCCAGCAGCTTCTCGGACCTCCCGCACAATGAGCAGTTCTTC. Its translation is CASSFSDLPHNEQFF. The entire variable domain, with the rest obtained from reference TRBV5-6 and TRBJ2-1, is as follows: DAGVTQSPTHLIKTRGQQVTLRCSPKSGHDTVSWYQQALGQGPQFIFQYYEEEERQRGNFPDRFSGHQFPNYSSELNVNALLLGDSALYLCASSFSDLPHNEQFFGPGTRLTVL.

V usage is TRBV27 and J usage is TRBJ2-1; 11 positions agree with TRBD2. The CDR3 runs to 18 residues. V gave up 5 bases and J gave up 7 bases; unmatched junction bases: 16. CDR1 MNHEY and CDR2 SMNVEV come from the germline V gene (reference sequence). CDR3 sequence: CASSPIALLAGGGNEQFF. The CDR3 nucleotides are TGTGCCAGCAGTCCCATAGCCCTCCTAGCGGGGGGTGGGAATGAGCAGTTCTTC.

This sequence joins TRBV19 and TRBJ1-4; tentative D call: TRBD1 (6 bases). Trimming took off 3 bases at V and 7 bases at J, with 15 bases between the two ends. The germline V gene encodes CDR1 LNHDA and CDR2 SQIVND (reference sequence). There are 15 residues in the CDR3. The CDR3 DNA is TGTGCCAGTAGTATTACGCGGGACACCGGTGAAAAACTGTTTTTT. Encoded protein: CASSITRDTGEKLFF.

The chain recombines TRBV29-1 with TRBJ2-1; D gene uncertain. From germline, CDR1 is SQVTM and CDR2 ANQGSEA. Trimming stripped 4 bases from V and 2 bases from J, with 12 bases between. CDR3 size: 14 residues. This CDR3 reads CSVAGRNTYNEQFF. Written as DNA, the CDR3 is TGCAGCGTTGCGGGCCGTAACACCTACAATGAGCAGTTCTTC.

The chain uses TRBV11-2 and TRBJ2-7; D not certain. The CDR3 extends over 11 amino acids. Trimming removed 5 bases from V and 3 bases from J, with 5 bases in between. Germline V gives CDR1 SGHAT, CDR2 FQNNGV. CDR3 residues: CASSILYEQYV. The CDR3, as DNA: TGTGCCAGCAGCATTCTCTACGAGCAGTACGTC.

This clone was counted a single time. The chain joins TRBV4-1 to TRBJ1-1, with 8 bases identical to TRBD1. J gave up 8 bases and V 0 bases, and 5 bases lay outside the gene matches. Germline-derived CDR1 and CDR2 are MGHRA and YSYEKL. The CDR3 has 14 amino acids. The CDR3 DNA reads TGCGCCAGCAGCCAAGAAAAGACAGGGGCAGAAGCTTTCTTT. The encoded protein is CASSQEKTGAEAFF.

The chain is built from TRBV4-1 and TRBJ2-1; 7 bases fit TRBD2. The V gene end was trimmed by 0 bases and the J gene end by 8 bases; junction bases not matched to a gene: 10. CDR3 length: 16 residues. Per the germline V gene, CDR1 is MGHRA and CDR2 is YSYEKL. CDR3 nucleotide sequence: TGCGCCAGCAGCCAAGAGAGCGGGACTTCTTTTTATGAGCAGTTCTTC. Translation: CASSQESGTSFYEQFF.

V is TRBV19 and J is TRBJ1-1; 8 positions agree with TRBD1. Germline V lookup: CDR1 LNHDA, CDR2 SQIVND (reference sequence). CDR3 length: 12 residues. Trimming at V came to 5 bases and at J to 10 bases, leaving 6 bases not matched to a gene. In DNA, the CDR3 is TGTGCCAGTAGTCGGACAGGGTTTGCAGCTTTCTTT. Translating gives CASSRTGFAAFF.